The 16 T cell receptor beta chains presented below share a single source sample, sequenced in a study of regulatory T cells in long-lasting Graves disease. Noted time point: newly diagnosed GD, antithyroid drugs for less than 3 months. RNA from PBMCs was the source of the TCR library. For TCR beta, libraries came from iRepertoire HTBI primers and Arm-PCR of CDR3 regions. TCRdb reprocessed the multiplex PCR reads with MiXCR, giving one entry per CDR3 protein. The sample has about 330,000 distinct CDR3 sequences, roughly 15% seen once. Separately, the same data were catalogued under a study of T cells in Graves' hyperthyroidism and ophthalmopathy.

The specimen comprised peripheral blood mononuclear cells (PBMCs), sampled at new diagnosis, from a patient treated with antithyroid drugs. Receptor source: a woman aged 18-29 years with Graves disease.

V usage is TRBV24-1 and J usage is TRBJ2-3; tentatively, D is TRBD2 (5 bases). CDR3 length equals 15 residues. The germline CDR1 and CDR2 sequences are KGHDR and SFDVKD. V lost 9 bases and J 0 bases, leaving 15 bases between the germline ends. CDR3 residues: CATGRGVSSTDTQYF. CDR3 nucleotide sequence: TGTGCCACCGGGAGAGGAGTTTCTAGCACAGATACGCAGTATTTT.

This clonotype has ten or more counts. This chain uses TRBV5-1 with TRBJ2-6, with 14 nucleotides matching TRBD2. The CDR3 runs 18 residues. Losses at the gene ends were 4 bases for V and 2 bases for J; bases not matched to a gene: 5. Germline CDR1 is SGHRS and CDR2 is YFSETQ. The CDR3 spells CASSTGTSGSAGANVLTF. The CDR3 DNA reads as TGCGCCAGCAGCACCGGGACTAGCGGGAGCGCTGGGGCCAACGTCCTGACTTTC.

Concerning this clonotype itself: Possible read error: a much larger clone is one base away. The conserved phenylalanine or tryptophan is not found at the CDR3 terminus, so this likely reflects a read error. The DNA is omitted, as the CDR3 cannot be located on it reliably, and the CDR3 follows TCRdb's listing. J is TRBJ2-1 and V is TRBV7-3; the listed D gene, TRBD1, was not tested against the DNA. The CDR3 is 12 amino acids in total, end residues counted. CDR1 and CDR2 from the germline V gene are SGHTA and FQGTGA. The chain's CDR3 is CASSQGGTGGFL.

The table lists this clonotype with many counts. The chain links TRBV5-1 to TRBJ2-7; TRBD1 aligns across 7 bases. The germline V gene has CDR1 SGHRS and CDR2 YFSETQ. The CDR3 runs 12 residues. The V gene end was trimmed by 5 bases and the J gene end by 7 bases; junction bases not matched to a gene: 6. As DNA, the CDR3 is TGCGCCAGCAGTAACGCAGGGGGAGAGCAGTACTTC. Translation: CASSNAGGEQYF.

This clonotype has ten or more counts. The CDR3 nucleotides are TGTGCCAGCAGTTACCAAGATCGAATCGGGCAGTTCTTC. This translates into CASSYQDRIGQFF. The chain carries TRBV6-5 and TRBJ2-1; D gene uncertain. CDR3 size: 13 residues. V shed 2 bases and J shed 12 bases, with 14 bases lying between them. CDR1 and CDR2 from the germline V gene are MNHEY and SVGAGI.

This clonotype was observed many times. The gene calls are TRBV28 and TRBJ1-1; D is undetermined. The CDR3 is 13 residues long. Per the germline V gene, CDR1 is MDHEN and CDR2 is SYDVKM. Trimming took off 6 bases at V and 0 bases at J, with 8 bases between the two ends. The CDR3 bases are TGTGCCAGCAGAACGGTGATGAACACTGAAGCTTTCTTT. Translation gives CASRTVMNTEAFF. The full variable domain, its missing parts supplied by reference TRBV28 and TRBJ1-1, is DVKVTQSSRYLVKRTGEKVFLECVQDMDHENMFWYRQDPGLGLRLIYFSYDVKMKEKGDIPEGYSVSREKKERFSLILESASTNQTSMYLCASRTVMNTEAFFGQGTRLTVV.

This clonotype was detected ten times or more. The chain carries TRBV28 and TRBJ2-1; D is ambiguous. The length of the CDR3 is 16 residues. CDR1 is MDHEN and CDR2 is SYDVKM in the germline V gene. V gave up 5 bases and J gave up 6 bases, with 20 bases separating them. CDR3 protein: CASSHIARRGVNEQFF. CDR3 DNA: TGTGCCAGCAGTCACATCGCTAGAAGAGGTGTCAATGAGCAGTTCTTC.

This CDR3 is CASSSRTGTGNTIYF. The CDR3 bases are TGTGCCAGCAGCTCGCGTACAGGGACTGGAAACACCATATATTTT. V and J are TRBV11-1 and TRBJ1-3, with D possibly being TRBD1 (6 bases). Trimming cost V 4 bases and J 2 bases, with 12 bases left between them. The CDR3 is 15 amino acids. Germline V CDR1 and CDR2: SGHAT, FQDESV (reference sequence).

This clonotype has just a few counts. The gene calls are TRBV9 and TRBJ2-1, with D hard to call. Between the trimmed V and J ends, which lost 0 bases and 3 bases, there was a span of 7 bases. This CDR3 contains 14 residues. CDR1 and CDR2 (germline): SGDLS, YYNGEE. CDR3 loop: CASSVEANYNEQFF. In nucleotides, the CDR3 is TGTGCCAGCAGCGTAGAGGCGAACTACAATGAGCAGTTCTTC.

In its sample, this clonotype was seen many times. The rearrangement joins TRBV12-3 or TRBV12-4 to TRBJ2-7; 7 positions agree with TRBD1. The CDR3 totals 14 residues. The V and J ends lost 3 bases and 2 bases, in that order; junction bases with no gene match: 4. Here the CDR3 reads CASSLGTVPYEQYF. In nucleotides, the CDR3 is TGTGCCAGCAGTTTGGGGACAGTGCCCTACGAGCAGTACTTC.

This clonotype was recorded at least ten times. Germline and junction disagree at one end, which may indicate a read error. CDR3 bases: TGTGCCAGCAGACCGACGGGGAACCCTGAAGCTTTCTTT. Its translation is CASRPTGNPEAFF. The chain employs TRBV6-1 and TRBJ1-1; D is ambiguous. The CDR3 is 13 amino acids. Germline CDR1 and CDR2: MNHNS and SASEGT.

Ten or more counts support this clonotype. The chain recombines TRBV5-6 with TRBJ1-1; D call uncertain. V lost 4 bases and J lost 3, with 13 bases in between. There are 14 residues in the CDR3. Germline loops: CDR1 SGHDT, CDR2 YYEEEE. CDR3 protein: CASSTLGGDTEAFF. In DNA form, the CDR3 reads TGTGCCAGCAGCACGCTTGGTGGGGACACTGAAGCTTTCTTT.

This clonotype was found many times. The chain carries TRBV6-1 and TRBJ1-1; D not resolved. Trimming removed 6 bases at V and 0 bases at J, with 11 bases between. Germline assignment: CDR1 MNHNS and CDR2 SASEGT. The CDR3 is 14 amino acids. Here the CDR3 reads CASRFQGMNTEAFF. The CDR3 nucleotides are TGTGCCAGCAGATTCCAAGGAATGAACACTGAAGCTTTCTTT.

A remark on this clonotype: A clone one base away is much larger, so this may be a read error. In nucleotides, the CDR3 is TGTGCCAGCAGCCTAATGCAACAGCCCCAGCATTTT. It codes for CASSLMQQPQHF. The chain links TRBV7-2 to TRBJ1-5; D not certain. Trimming took 5 bases from V and 7 from J, leaving 9 bases between them. This CDR3 region has 12 residues. Germline CDR1 SGHTA, CDR2 FQGNSA.

J is TRBJ1-4 and V is TRBV6-2 or TRBV6-3; 7 positions match TRBD1. Germline trimming cut 4 bases from V and 8 bases from J; bases unmatched to any gene: 10. CDR1 MNHEY and CDR2 SVGEGT come from the germline V gene. This CDR3 spans 15 amino acids. The CDR3 reads CASSSAGGAKEKLFF. The DNA for the CDR3 is TGTGCCAGCAGTTCAGCAGGGGGTGCGAAAGAAAAACTGTTTTTT.

This clonotype was seen only a few times. V gene TRBV5-1 combines with J gene TRBJ1-6; 7 nucleotides line up with TRBD1. J lost 5 bases, V lost 2 bases, and 13 bases had no gene match. This CDR3 contains 18 residues. Per germline, CDR1 SGHRS and CDR2 YFSETQ. CDR3 sequence (DNA): TGCGCCAGCAGCTTTCCCTCCGGGACAGCCAACAATAATTCACCCCTCCACTTT. It specifies CASSFPSGTANNNSPLHF. Filled out from reference TRBV5-1 and TRBJ1-6, the complete variable domain reads KAGVTQTPRYLIKTRGQQVTLSCSPISGHRSVSWYQQTPGQGLQFLFEYFSETQRNKGNFPGRFSGRQFSNSRSEMNVSTLELGDSALYLCASSFPSGTANNNSPLHFGNGTRLTVT.